A single sample gave rise to the 5 T cell receptor beta chains below, sequenced in a study of cytomegalovirus exposure and HLA in healthy donors. 60 Vbeta and 13 Jbeta primers were used in PCR. Assay used: immunoSEQ multiplex PCR; TCRdb lists only in-frame clones, some missing. Of 120,000 to 150,000 clones in the sample, roughly 85% are singletons; the top ten hold 1.5% to 2%. Sample: PBMCs. The receptors derive from a woman under 40 in good health and CMV-seronegative.

The V gene is TRBV27, the J gene TRBJ2-7; 7 nucleotides match TRBD1. CDR1 and CDR2 (germline): MNHEY, SMNVEV (reference sequence). The CDR3 is 14 residues long. V shed 5 bases, J shed 3 bases, and the junction held 7 bases outside the gene matches. The CDR3 is CASSPRDRVYEQYF. The DNA for the CDR3 is TGTGCCAGCAGTCCTCGGGACAGAGTCTACGAGCAGTACTTC.

The chain joins TRBV5-4 to TRBJ1-2; D possibly corresponds to TRBD1 (5 bases). Trimming removed 1 base from V and 4 bases from J, with 14 bases in between. The CDR3 has 15 residues. Germline CDR1 reads SGHNT; CDR2 reads YYREEE (reference sequence). In nucleotides, the CDR3 is TGTGCCAGCAGCTTGATGGGGGGACGGAGCTATGGCTACACCTTC. Translated, it gives CASSLMGGRSYGYTF.

Here the CDR3 DNA reads TGCGCCAGCAGCTCCACCGTGTATCCCGACATGGCTGAAGCTTTCTTT. Protein sequence: CASSSTVYPDMAEAFF. This chain uses TRBV5-1 with TRBJ1-1; D is unresolved. In germline, CDR1 is SGHRS, CDR2 YFSETQ. The CDR3 consists of 16 residues. Deletions cut 3 bases from V and 6 bases from J, with 21 bases between. Full variable domain (rest looked up from reference TRBV5-1 and TRBJ1-1): KAGVTQTPRYLIKTRGQQVTLSCSPISGHRSVSWYQQTPGQGLQFLFEYFSETQRNKGNFPGRFSGRQFSNSRSEMNVSTLELGDSALYLCASSSTVYPDMAEAFFGQGTRLTVV.

V gene TRBV5-6 combines with J gene TRBJ2-7; D is unclear. The CDR3 is 12 amino acids. CDR1 SGHDT and CDR2 YYEEEE come from the germline V gene. Trimming removed 0 bases at V and 5 bases at J, with 6 bases between. The CDR3 coding sequence is TGTGCCAGCAGCTTGGCCGGAGACGAGCAGTACTTC. It is translated as CASSLAGDEQYF.

The V gene is TRBV9, the J gene TRBJ2-7; the match to TRBD2 covers 8 bases. Losses at the gene ends were 0 bases for V and 1 base for J; bases not matched to a gene: 9. Germline-derived CDR1 and CDR2 are SGDLS and YYNGEE. This CDR3 is 17 amino acids long. CDR3 in DNA: TGTGCCAGCAGCGTAGCAGCAGCGGGGGTCCTTTCCTACGAGCAGTACTTC. It translates to CASSVAAAGVLSYEQYF. The full variable domain, in which reference TRBV9 and TRBJ2-7 provide the parts outside the CDR3, is DSGVTQTPKHLITATGQRVTLRCSPRSGDLSVYWYQQSLDQGLQFLIQYYNGEERAKGNILERFSAQQFPDLHSELNLSSLELGDSALYFCASSVAAAGVLSYEQYFGPGTRLTVT.